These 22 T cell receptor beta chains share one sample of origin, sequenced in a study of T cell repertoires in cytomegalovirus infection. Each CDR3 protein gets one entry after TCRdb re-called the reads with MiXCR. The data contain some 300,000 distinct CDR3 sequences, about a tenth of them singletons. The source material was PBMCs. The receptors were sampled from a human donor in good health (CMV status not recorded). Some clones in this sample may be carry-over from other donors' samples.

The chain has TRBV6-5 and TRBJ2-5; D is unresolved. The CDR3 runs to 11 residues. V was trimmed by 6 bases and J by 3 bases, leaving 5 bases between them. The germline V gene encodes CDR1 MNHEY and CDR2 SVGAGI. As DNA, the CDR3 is TGTGCCAGCAGCCATAAAGAGACCCAGTACTTC. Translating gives CASSHKETQYF.

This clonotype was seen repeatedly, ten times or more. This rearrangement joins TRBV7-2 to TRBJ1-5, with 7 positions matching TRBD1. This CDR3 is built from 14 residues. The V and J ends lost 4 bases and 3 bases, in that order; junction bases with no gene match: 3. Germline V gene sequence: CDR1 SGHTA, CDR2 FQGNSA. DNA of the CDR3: TGTGCCAGCAGCTCAGGGGGGGTCAATCAGCCCCAGCATTTT. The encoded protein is CASSSGGVNQPQHF.

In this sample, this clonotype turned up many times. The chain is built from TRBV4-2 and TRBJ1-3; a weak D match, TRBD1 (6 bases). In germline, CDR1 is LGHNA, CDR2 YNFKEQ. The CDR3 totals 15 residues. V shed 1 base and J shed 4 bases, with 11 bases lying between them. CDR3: CASSQGSGVGNTIYF. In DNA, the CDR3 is TGTGCCAGCAGCCAAGGGTCAGGGGTCGGAAACACCATATATTTT.

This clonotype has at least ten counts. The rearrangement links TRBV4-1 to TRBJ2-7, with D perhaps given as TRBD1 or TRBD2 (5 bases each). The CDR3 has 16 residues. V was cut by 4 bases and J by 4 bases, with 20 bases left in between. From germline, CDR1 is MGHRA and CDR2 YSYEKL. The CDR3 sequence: CASSRDFTGRSYEQYF. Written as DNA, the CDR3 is TGCGCCAGCAGCCGAGACTTTACGGGACGGAGTTACGAGCAGTACTTC.

The DNA of the CDR3 is TGCAGTGCTAGAGACAATACGCAGTATTTT. Protein: CSARDNTQYF. The chain has TRBV20-1 and TRBJ2-3; D is ambiguous. V was pared by 0 bases and J by 7 bases, with 2 bases between. Germline V gives CDR1 DFQATT, CDR2 SNEGSKA (reference sequence). CDR3 length: 10 amino acids.

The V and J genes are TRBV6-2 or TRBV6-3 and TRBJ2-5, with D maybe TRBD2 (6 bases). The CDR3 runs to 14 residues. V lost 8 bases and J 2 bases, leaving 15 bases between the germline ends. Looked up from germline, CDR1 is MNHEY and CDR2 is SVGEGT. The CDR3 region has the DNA TGTGCCAGCTCTAGCGAGAGCGAACAAGAGACCCAGTACTTC. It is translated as CASSSESEQETQYF.

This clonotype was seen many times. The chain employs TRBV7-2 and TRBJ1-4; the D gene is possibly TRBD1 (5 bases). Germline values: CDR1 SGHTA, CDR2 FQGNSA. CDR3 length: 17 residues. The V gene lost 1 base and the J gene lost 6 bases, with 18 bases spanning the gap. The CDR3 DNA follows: TGTGCCAGCAGCTTAGAGGGGCTCAGGAGGGTGGATGAAAAACTGTTTTTT. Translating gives CASSLEGLRRVDEKLFF.

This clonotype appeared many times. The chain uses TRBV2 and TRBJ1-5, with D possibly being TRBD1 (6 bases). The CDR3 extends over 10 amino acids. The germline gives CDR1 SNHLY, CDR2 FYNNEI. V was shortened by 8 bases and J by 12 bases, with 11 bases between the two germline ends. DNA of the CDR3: TGTGCCAGCCAGGGGAGGCACCAGCATTTT. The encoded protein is CASQGRHQHF.

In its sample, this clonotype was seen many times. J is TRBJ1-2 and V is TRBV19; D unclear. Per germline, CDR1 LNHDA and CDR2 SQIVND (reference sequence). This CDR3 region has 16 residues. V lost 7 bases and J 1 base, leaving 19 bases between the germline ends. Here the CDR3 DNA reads TGTGCCAGTACCCCCTCGAGACACACCATTAACTATGGCTACACCTTC. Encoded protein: CASTPSRHTINYGYTF.

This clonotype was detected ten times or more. The DNA of the CDR3 is TGCAGTGCCCGGGACCGCCTGGCCCAGTACTTC. Translating gives CSARDRLAQYF. The rearrangement links TRBV20-1 to TRBJ2-5, with D possibly called TRBD1 or TRBD2 (5 bases each). The CDR3 loop spans 11 amino acids. V was pared by 6 bases and J by 9 bases, with 14 bases between. CDR1 is DFQATT and CDR2 is SNEGSKA in the germline V gene (reference sequence).

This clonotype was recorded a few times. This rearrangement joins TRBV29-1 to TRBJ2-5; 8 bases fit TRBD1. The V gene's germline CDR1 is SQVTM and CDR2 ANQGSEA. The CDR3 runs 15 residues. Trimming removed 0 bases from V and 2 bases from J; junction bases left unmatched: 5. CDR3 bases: TGCAGCGTTGAAGAAACAGGGGGTGAACAAGAGACCCAGTACTTC. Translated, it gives CSVEETGGEQETQYF.

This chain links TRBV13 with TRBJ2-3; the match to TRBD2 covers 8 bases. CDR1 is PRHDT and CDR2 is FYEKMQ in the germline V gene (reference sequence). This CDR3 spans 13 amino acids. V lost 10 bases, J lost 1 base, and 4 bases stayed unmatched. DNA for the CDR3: TGTGCCACCGGGACTAGGGGCACAGATACGCAGTATTTT. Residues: CATGTRGTDTQYF.

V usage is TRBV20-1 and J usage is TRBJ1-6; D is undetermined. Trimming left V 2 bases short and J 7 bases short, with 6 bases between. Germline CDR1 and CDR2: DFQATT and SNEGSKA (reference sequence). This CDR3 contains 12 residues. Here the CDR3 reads CSARHGNSPLHF. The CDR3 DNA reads TGCAGTGCTAGACACGGAAATTCACCCCTCCACTTT.

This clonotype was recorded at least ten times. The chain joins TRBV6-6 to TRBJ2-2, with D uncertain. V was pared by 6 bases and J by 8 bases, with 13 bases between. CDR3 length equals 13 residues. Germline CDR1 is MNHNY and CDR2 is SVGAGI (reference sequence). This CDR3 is CASSLDRSGELFF. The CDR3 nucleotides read TGTGCCAGCAGCCTGGACCGGTCGGGGGAGCTGTTTTTT.

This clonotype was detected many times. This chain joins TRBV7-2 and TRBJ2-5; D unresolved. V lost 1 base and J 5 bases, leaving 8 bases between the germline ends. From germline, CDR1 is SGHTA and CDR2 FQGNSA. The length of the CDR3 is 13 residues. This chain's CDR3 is CASSLGWRETQYF. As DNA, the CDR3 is TGTGCCAGCAGCTTAGGTTGGCGCGAGACCCAGTACTTC.

CDR3 in DNA: TGTGCCAGCAGCCCCCGAGCCGACAGTCTGACCAATCAGCCCCAGCATTTT. It codes for CASSPRADSLTNQPQHF. This sequence joins TRBV6-2 or TRBV6-3 and TRBJ1-5; tentatively, D is TRBD1 (5 bases). CDR1 and CDR2 (germline): MNHEY, SVGEGT. CDR3 length: 17 residues. Trimming removed 6 bases from V and 3 bases from J, with 21 bases in between.

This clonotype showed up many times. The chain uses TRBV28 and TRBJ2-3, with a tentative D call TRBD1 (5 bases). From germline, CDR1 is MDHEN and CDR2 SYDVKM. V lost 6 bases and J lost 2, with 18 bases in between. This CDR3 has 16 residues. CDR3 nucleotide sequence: TGTGCCAGCAGGCTTACAGGCAGGCCTCCCACAGATACGCAGTATTTT. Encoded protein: CASRLTGRPPTDTQYF.

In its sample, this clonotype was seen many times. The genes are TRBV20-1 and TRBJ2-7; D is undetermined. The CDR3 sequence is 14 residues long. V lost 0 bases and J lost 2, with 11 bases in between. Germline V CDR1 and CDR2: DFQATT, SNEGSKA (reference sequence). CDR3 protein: CSARDYSRAYEQYF. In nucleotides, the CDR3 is TGCAGTGCTAGAGATTACTCGCGAGCCTACGAGCAGTACTTC.

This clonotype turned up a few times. CDR3 loop: CASTLSDRGDQPQHF. The CDR3 region has the DNA TGTGCCAGCACCCTATCGGACAGGGGCGATCAGCCCCAGCATTTT. This chain links TRBV12-3 or TRBV12-4 with TRBJ1-5, with TRBD1 matching over 9 bases. The J segment lost 5 bases and the V segment lost 7 bases, leaving 9 bases of the junction unmatched. The CDR3 loop spans 15 amino acids.

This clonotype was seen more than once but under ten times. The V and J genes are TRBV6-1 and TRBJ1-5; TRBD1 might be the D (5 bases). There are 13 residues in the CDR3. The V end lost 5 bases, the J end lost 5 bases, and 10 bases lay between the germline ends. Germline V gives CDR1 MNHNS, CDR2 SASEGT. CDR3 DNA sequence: TGTGCCAGCAGTCCAGGGACTCATCAGCCCCAGCATTTT. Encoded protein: CASSPGTHQPQHF.

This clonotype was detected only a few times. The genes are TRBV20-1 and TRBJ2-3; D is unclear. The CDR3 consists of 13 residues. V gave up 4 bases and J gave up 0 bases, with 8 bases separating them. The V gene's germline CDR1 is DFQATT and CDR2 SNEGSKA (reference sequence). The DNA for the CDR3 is TGCAGTGCTACAAAACACAGCACAGATACGCAGTATTTT. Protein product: CSATKHSTDTQYF.

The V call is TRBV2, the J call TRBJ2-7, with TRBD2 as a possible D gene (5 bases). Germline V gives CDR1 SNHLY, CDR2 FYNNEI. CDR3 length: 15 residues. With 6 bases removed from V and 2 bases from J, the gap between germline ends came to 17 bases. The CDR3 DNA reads TGTGCCAGCAGGCGGGTCTCGAGAGTCCCCTACGAGCAGTACGTC. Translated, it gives CASRRVSRVPYEQYV.